Described below is a single T cell receptor (beta chain) sequence and its context. Its antigen is unidentified. Sampled while nominally healthy, donors likely had unrecorded immune exposures. The data stem from a study of cytomegalovirus exposure and HLA in healthy donors. Vbeta (60) and Jbeta (13) primers were used in the PCR. This table comes from immunoSEQ multiplex PCR, and its TCRdb copy is limited to in-frame clones, with some not included. Here the sample spans over 150,000 clones, more than 75% being singletons. Germline V lookup: CDR1 SNHLY, CDR2 FYNNEI. The V gene end was trimmed by 8 bases and the J gene end by 0 bases; junction bases not matched to a gene: 11. CDR3 length equals 17 residues. Study-level findings and limits: The listing of about 150 TCR beta chains classed them as cytomegalovirus-associated. A previous analysis found most TCR beta V segments productive roughly 87% or roughly 30% of the time. In a later analysis, a genetic analysis reported fewer productive-TCR N-insertions in an Asian-associated ancestry cluster than the cohort average.

The genes are TRBV2 and TRBJ2-1; the match to TRBD1 covers 9 bases. Sample: PBMCs. The receptor was derived from a girl under three years old in good health and CMV-seronegative. CDR3 nucleotide sequence: TGTGCCAGCGGCGGGACAGGGTCGCTTAGCTCCTACAATGAGCAGTTCTTC. Protein sequence: CASGGTGSLSSYNEQFF.